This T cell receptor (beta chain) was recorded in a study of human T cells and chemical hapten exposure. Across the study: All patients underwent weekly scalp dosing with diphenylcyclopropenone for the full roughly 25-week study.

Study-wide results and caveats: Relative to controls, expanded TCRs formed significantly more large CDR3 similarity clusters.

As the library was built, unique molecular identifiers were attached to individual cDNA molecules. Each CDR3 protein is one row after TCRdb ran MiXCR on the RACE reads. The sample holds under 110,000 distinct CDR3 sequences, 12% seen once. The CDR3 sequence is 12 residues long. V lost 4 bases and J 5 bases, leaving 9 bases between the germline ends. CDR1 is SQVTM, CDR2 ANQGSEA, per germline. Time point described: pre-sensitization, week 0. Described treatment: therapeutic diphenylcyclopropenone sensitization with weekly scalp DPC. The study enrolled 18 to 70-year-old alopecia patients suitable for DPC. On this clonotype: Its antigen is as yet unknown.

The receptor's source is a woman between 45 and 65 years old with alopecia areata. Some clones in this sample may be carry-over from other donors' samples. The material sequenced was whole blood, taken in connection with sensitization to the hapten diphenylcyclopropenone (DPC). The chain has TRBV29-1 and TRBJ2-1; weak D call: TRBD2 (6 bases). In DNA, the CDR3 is TGCAGCGTTGTGTGGGGGGACAATGAGCAGTTCTTC. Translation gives CSVVWGDNEQFF.